This T cell receptor (beta chain) emerged from a study of siplizumab effects on memory and regulatory T cells. Whole-study results and caveats: Under siplizumab, an average roughly 63% of mappable alloreactive CD4+ clones were Treg-derived, compared with approximately 25% in controls. No more than a minor fraction of alloreactive clones could be traced back to unstimulated subsets.

Roughly 10^5 TCR templates underwent assay in each sample. This table comes from immunoSEQ multiplex PCR, and its TCRdb copy is limited to in-frame clones, with some not included. The repertoire holds roughly 120,000 clones, around 90% seen once, with approximately 0.75% in the top ten. Points on this clone: Its target is not known.

V lost 1 base and J lost 4; bases outside the gene matches: 9. This CDR3 is built from 16 residues. In germline, CDR1 is SEHNR, CDR2 FQNEAQ (reference sequence). The source of this sequence is a human donor in good health. The chain carries TRBV7-9 and TRBJ2-7; 8 bases fit TRBD1. The sequencing sample was made of Tregs sorted from blood. The CDR3 DNA sequence: TGTGCCAGCAGCTTAGAGTCTCGGACAGGGTCATACGAGCAGTACTTC. Translation: CASSLESRTGSYEQYF. The whole variable domain, remainder taken from reference TRBV7-9 and TRBJ2-7, is DTGVSQNPRHKITKRGQNVTFRCDPISEHNRLYWYRQTLGQGPEFLTYFQNEAQLEKSRLLSDRFSAERPKGSFSTLEIQRTEQGDSAMYLCASSLESRTGSYEQYFGPGTRLTVT.